This TCR beta chain derives from a study of OX40 agonist ivuxolimab in advanced cancers. Study-wide context: Prior anti-PD-1, anti-PD-L1 or anti-CTLA-4 therapy was allowed; about 39% had some.

This clone was counted once. Its antigen is unidentified. Findings and caveats of the study: At 0.1 to 3.0 mg/kg and by week 6, CD4+ and CD8+ T cells in the blood had expanded clonally. Mean expanded clone counts were higher in CD8+ than CD4+ T cells. Among the lowest peripheral clonal expansion occurred in 0.1-3.0 mg/kg partial responders.

Measured with immunoSEQ multiplex PCR; TCRdb has only the in-frame clones, and not every one. The sample has roughly 67,000 clones; roughly 87% are singletons. This CDR3 is built from 14 residues. Germline V gene data show CDR1 as LNHDA and CDR2 as SQIVND (reference sequence). V was pared by 3 bases and J by 5 bases, with 11 bases between. The clonotype originates from an adult with an advanced solid tumor such as melanoma, head and neck, liver or kidney cancer. The chain employs TRBV19 and TRBJ2-1; D assignment may be TRBD1 or TRBD2 (5 bases each). Sample: CD4+ or CD8+ T cells sorted from blood, taken in a trial of the OX40 agonist ivuxolimab. The CDR3 region has the DNA TGTGCCAGTAGTATCGGGGCCAGCAACAATGAGCAGTTCTTC. Its protein product is CASSIGASNNEQFF.